This T cell receptor beta chain was recovered during a study of shared T cell receptors in the human thymus. The CDR3 is 16 residues long. Trimming took 1 base from V and 3 from J, leaving 13 bases between them. Germline CDR1 reads SGHVS; CDR2 reads FQNEAQ. Sequenced by immunoSEQ multiplex PCR; TCRdb stores in-frame clones only, minus some. The sample holds roughly 560,000 clones, 78% seen once. This sample also belongs to another study, concerning human thymus T cells. That source reports: Resections obtained during corrective heart surgery supplied the thymus tissue. V and J genes seemed to be used with bias in thymic and blood repertoires. Related research found strongly overlapping thymic repertoires in unrelated individuals.

The gene calls are TRBV7-8 and TRBJ1-5, with D hard to call. This TCR was recovered from a boy under three years old with a congenital heart defect. Sequenced material: thymocytes. The CDR3: CASSLVSAGNNQPQHF. The CDR3 nucleotides are TGTGCCAGCAGCTTAGTGTCCGCCGGGAACAATCAGCCCCAGCATTTT.